A selection of T cell receptor beta chains follows, all from one sample in a study of shared clonotypes between healthy human individuals. Sequenced by immunoSEQ multiplex PCR; TCRdb stores in-frame clones only, minus some. This sample has 2.3 million or so clones, with more than 80% found just once. Input material: naive CD4+ T cells from PBMCs. Receptors were obtained from a man younger than 35 in good health. Some clones in this sample may be carry-over from other donors' samples. CDR3s include the opening cysteine and the closing phenylalanine or tryptophan. A D gene is named only where the DNA matches it firmly. Size tells how often a clone was seen (once, few, many) or the class of an expanded clone, and some rows leave it out.

v_gene: TRBV7-2; d_gene: TRBD1; j_gene: TRBJ2-5; abundance: NA; CDR3aa: CASSLSRDRQETQYF; CDR3nt: TGTGCCAGCAGCTTGTCCCGGGACAGGCAAGAGACCCAGTACTTC
v_gene: TRBV14; d_gene: NA; j_gene: TRBJ2-5; abundance: NA; CDR3aa: CASSGFRAETQYF; CDR3nt: TGTGCCAGCAGCGGCTTTCGGGCCGAGACCCAGTACTTC
v_gene: TRBV6-1; d_gene: NA; j_gene: TRBJ2-3; abundance: NA; CDR3aa: CASSEAPVTDTQYF; CDR3nt: TGTGCCAGCAGTGAAGCGCCAGTTACAGATACGCAGTATTTT
v_gene: TRBV6-5; d_gene: NA; j_gene: TRBJ2-1; abundance: once; CDR3aa: CASSSSGASPLGEQFF; CDR3nt: TGTGCCAGCAGTTCATCAGGGGCCTCCCCCTTGGGTGAGCAGTTCTTC
v_gene: TRBV6-5; d_gene: NA; j_gene: TRBJ2-3; abundance: NA; CDR3aa: CASSYDRLGYTQYF; CDR3nt: TGTGCCAGCAGTTACGATCGATTGGGTTATACGCAGTATTTT
v_gene: TRBV6-5; d_gene: NA; j_gene: TRBJ2-2; abundance: NA; CDR3aa: CASSLRNTGELFF; CDR3nt: TGTGCCAGCAGCTTAAGGAACACCGGGGAGCTGTTTTTT
v_gene: TRBV18; d_gene: NA; j_gene: TRBJ2-7; abundance: NA; CDR3aa: CASSPSGLPSYEQYF; CDR3nt: TGTGCCAGCTCACCGTCCGGGTTACCCTCCTACGAGCAGTACTTC
v_gene: TRBV5-1; d_gene: NA; j_gene: TRBJ2-4; abundance: NA; CDR3aa: CASSLLPRYGKNIQYF; CDR3nt: TGCGCCAGCAGTCTACTCCCCCGTTATGGCAAAAACATTCAGTACTTC
v_gene: TRBV5-6; d_gene: TRBD1; j_gene: TRBJ1-2; abundance: NA; CDR3aa: CASSLTPGTAYGYTF; CDR3nt: TGTGCCAGCAGCTTGACCCCCGGGACAGCCTATGGCTACACCTTC
v_gene: TRBV28; d_gene: TRBD1; j_gene: TRBJ2-7; abundance: NA; CDR3aa: CASRGGQGAYEQYF; CDR3nt: TGTGCCAGCCGGGGGGGACAGGGGGCCTACGAGCAGTACTTC
v_gene: TRBV7-2; d_gene: TRBD1; j_gene: TRBJ2-7; abundance: NA; CDR3aa: CASSLGGTGAYEQYF; CDR3nt: TGTGCCAGCAGCTTAGGGGGGACAGGGGCCTACGAGCAGTACTTC
v_gene: TRBV27; d_gene: NA; j_gene: TRBJ2-3; abundance: NA; CDR3aa: CASSLVSGGGTDTQYF; CDR3nt: TGTGCCAGCAGTTTAGTTAGCGGCGGGGGCACAGATACGCAGTATTTT
v_gene: TRBV6-5; d_gene: NA; j_gene: TRBJ1-1; abundance: NA; CDR3aa: CASSLRKDAEAFF; CDR3nt: TGTGCCAGCAGCCTCCGGAAGGACGCTGAAGCTTTCTTT
v_gene: TRBV6-1; d_gene: NA; j_gene: TRBJ1-5; abundance: NA; CDR3aa: CASSPPGDSNQPQHF; CDR3nt: TGTGCCAGCAGTCCGCCCGGGGATAGCAATCAGCCCCAGCATTTT
v_gene: TRBV10-3; d_gene: TRBD1; j_gene: TRBJ1-2; abundance: NA; CDR3aa: CAISGTVDYGYTF; CDR3nt: TGTGCCATCAGCGGGACAGTGGATTATGGCTACACCTTC
v_gene: TRBV6-5; d_gene: NA; j_gene: TRBJ2-3; abundance: NA; CDR3aa: CASTPMRGTDTQYF; CDR3nt: TGTGCCAGCACCCCAATGAGGGGGACAGATACGCAGTATTTT
v_gene: TRBV6-6; d_gene: NA; j_gene: TRBJ2-5; abundance: NA; CDR3aa: CASSYPRGGQETQYF; CDR3nt: TGTGCCAGCAGTTACCCGAGGGGGGGACAAGAGACCCAGTACTTC